This T cell receptor (beta chain) was found in a study of CD8+CD57+ T cells in acquired aplastic anemia. This clonotype was observed many times. Per germline, CDR1 SGHTA and CDR2 FQGNSA. This CDR3 contains 15 residues. V was cut by 4 bases and J by 1 base, with 14 bases left in between. The study profiled TCR beta VDJ and CDR3 using genomic DNA as template. Each CDR3 protein is one row after TCRdb ran MiXCR on the reads. The sample consists of some 170,000 distinct CDR3 sequences, around 45% of them appearing once. The material sequenced was sorted CD4+, CD8+, or CD8+CD57+ T cells (not recorded which) from PBMCs. The chain recombines TRBV7-2 with TRBJ2-7; the D call may be TRBD1 or TRBD2 (5 bases each). The receptor was derived from a human donor in good health. The CDR3 region has the DNA TGTGCCAGCAGCTCAACCACGGGACCTTCCTACGAGCAGTACTTC. Translation gives CASSSTTGPSYEQYF.